The 5 T cell receptor beta chains listed next were all sequenced from one sample in a study of blood T cell repertoires in COVID-19. Assay used: immunoSEQ multiplex PCR; TCRdb lists only in-frame clones, some missing. The table shows 150,000 or so clones, with roughly 84% occurring only once. The sample consisted of PBMCs or T cells enriched from blood (not recorded which). The receptors come from a woman in her fifties or sixties who had recovered from COVID-19.

The chain combines TRBV19 with TRBJ2-7, with TRBD2 matching over 7 bases. The CDR3 runs to 14 residues. The V segment lost 4 bases and the J segment 3 bases; nucleotides outside the gene matches: 6. Germline loops: CDR1 LNHDA, CDR2 SQIVND (reference sequence). This chain's CDR3 is CASSRGGPNYEQYF. In DNA form, the CDR3 reads TGTGCCAGTAGTAGGGGGGGTCCCAACTACGAGCAGTACTTC.

The V gene is TRBV5-4, the J gene TRBJ1-2; 8 positions match TRBD1. V shed 5 bases, J shed 6 bases, and the junction held 12 bases outside the gene matches. This CDR3 comprises 15 residues. CDR1 and CDR2 (germline): SGHNT, YYREEE (reference sequence). The CDR3 bases are TGTGCCAGCAGGGAATCTGTGGACAGGGTAGATGGCTACACCTTC. This codes for CASRESVDRVDGYTF.

CDR3 loop: CASSIPMTGGSQPQHF. CDR3 nucleotides: TGTGCCAGTAGTATCCCTATGACGGGGGGCAGTCAGCCCCAGCATTTT. The chain uses TRBV19 and TRBJ1-5, with D possibly matching TRBD1 (6 bases). Germline-derived CDR1 and CDR2 are LNHDA and SQIVND (reference sequence). The CDR3 is 16 amino acids. Deletions cut 3 bases from V and 6 bases from J, with 18 bases between.

The rearrangement joins TRBV9 to TRBJ2-1, with TRBD2 identical over 7 bases. Germline CDR1 and CDR2: SGDLS and YYNGEE. CDR3 length equals 15 residues. After removal of 0 bases from V and 7 bases from J, the junction contained 7 bases not matched to a gene. CDR3 DNA sequence: TGTGCCAGCAGCGTAGCGGCGGGAGAGTTGAATGAGCAGTTCTTC. It yields the protein CASSVAAGELNEQFF.

Only a few counts were recorded for this clone. This chain uses TRBV3-1 (or the pseudogene TRBV3-2) with TRBJ2-7; a possible D gene is TRBD2 (7 bases). Germline V gene lookup returns CDR1 LGHDT and CDR2 YNNKEL (reference sequence). This CDR3 has 16 residues. V gave up 4 bases and J gave up 2 bases, with 18 bases separating them. CDR3 sequence: CASSRAGAGAPYEQYF. The CDR3 DNA reads as TGTGCCAGCAGCCGAGCTGGCGCGGGGGCTCCCTACGAGCAGTACTTC.